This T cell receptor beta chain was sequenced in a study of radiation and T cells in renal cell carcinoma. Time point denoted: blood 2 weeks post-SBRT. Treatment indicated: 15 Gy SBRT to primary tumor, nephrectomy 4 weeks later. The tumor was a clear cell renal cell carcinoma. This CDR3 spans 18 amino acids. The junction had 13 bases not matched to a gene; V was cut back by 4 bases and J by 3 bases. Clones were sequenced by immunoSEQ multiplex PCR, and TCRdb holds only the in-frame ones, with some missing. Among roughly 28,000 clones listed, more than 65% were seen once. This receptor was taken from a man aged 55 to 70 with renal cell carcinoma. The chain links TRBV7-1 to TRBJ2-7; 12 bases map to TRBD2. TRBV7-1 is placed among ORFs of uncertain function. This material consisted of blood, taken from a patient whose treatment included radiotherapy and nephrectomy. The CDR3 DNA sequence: TGTGCCAGCAGCTTAGCTATGACTAGCGGGAGTGTGTTCTACGAGCAGTACTTC. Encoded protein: CASSLAMTSGSVFYEQYF.